One T cell receptor (beta chain) is described in this entry. Its cognate antigen is unknown. Per germline, CDR1 MDHEN and CDR2 SYDVKM. This CDR3 has 13 residues. TCRdb reprocessed the 5' RACE reads and stores each CDR3 protein as one record, lacking DNA. This table lists around 380,000 distinct CDR3 sequences. These data belong to a study of T cells expressing NK-cell markers. Study observations and caveats: A few of the donors also had these clonotypes leading their CD3+CD56-NKG2C+ fraction.

The specimen was blood T cells: a sorted CD56 or NKG2C T cell subset, CD4+ or CD8+ T cells, or bulk PBMC T cells (not recorded which). The V and J genes are TRBV28 and TRBJ2-7; as DNA is missing, the TRBD2 call by TCRdb cannot be tested. The sequence derives from a woman in her fifties or sixties in good health. The CDR3 protein is CASTPYSSYEQYF.